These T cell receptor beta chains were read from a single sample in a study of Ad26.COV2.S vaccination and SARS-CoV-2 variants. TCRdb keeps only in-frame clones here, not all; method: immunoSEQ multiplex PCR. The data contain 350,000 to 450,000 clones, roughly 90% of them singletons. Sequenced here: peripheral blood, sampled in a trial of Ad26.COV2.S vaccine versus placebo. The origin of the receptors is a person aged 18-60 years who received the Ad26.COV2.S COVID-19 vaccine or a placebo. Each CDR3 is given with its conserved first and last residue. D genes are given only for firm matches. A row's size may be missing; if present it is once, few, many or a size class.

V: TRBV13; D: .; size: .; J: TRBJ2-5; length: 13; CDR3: CASGNRVGETQYF; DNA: TGTGCCAGCGGTAACAGGGTGGGGGAGACCCAGTACTTC
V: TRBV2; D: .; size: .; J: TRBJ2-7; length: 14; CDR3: CASSRTRDLSEQYF; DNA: TGTGCCAGCAGCAGGACAAGGGATTTGTCCGAGCAGTACTTC
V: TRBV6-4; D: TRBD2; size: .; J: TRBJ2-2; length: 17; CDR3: CASSDTARGGNTGELFF; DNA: TGTGCCAGCAGTGACACCGCCCGGGGGGGAAACACCGGGGAGCTGTTTTTT
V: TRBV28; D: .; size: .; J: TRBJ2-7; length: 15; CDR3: CASSDPTRYSYEQYF; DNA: TGTGCCAGCAGTGACCCGACTAGGTATTCCTACGAGCAGTACTTC
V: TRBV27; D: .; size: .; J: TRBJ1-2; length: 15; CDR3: CASSSSGAPNYGYTF; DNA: TGTGCCAGCAGTTCAAGTGGGGCGCCGAACTATGGCTACACCTTC
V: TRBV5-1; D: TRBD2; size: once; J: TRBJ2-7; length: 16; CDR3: CASSLTRLAGQYEQYF; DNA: TGCGCCAGCAGCTTGACCAGGCTAGCGGGGCAGTACGAGCAGTACTTC
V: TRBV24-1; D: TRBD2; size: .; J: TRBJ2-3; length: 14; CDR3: CATRRTSGSDTQYF; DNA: TGTGCCACCAGAAGGACTAGCGGGTCAGATACGCAGTATTTT
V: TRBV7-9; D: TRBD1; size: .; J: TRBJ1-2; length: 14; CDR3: CASSLVEGARGYTF; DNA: TGTGCCAGCAGCTTAGTTGAGGGGGCGCGGGGCTACACCTTC
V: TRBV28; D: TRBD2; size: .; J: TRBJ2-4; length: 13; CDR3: CATHAGGQDIQYF; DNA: TGTGCCACCCACGCGGGGGGGCAGGACATTCAGTACTTC
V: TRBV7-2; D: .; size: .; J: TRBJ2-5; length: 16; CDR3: CASRTRRQLVQETQYF; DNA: TGTGCCAGCAGAACACGGAGGCAGTTAGTTCAAGAGACCCAGTACTTC
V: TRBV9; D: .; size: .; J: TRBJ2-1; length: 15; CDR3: CASSPRLGPYNEQFF; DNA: TGTGCCAGCAGCCCGCGACTAGGTCCCTACAATGAGCAGTTCTTC
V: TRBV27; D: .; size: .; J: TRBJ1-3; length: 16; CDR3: CARTPAGEVAGNTIYF; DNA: TGTGCCAGAACCCCGGCAGGGGAGGTTGCTGGAAACACCATATATTTT
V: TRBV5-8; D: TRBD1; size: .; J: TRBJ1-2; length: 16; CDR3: CASSEDRVQGNYGYTF; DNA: TGTGCCAGCAGCGAGGACAGGGTGCAAGGCAACTATGGCTACACCTTC
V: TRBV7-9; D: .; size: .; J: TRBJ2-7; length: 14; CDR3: CASSSLEGSYEQYF; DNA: TGTGCCAGCAGCTCACTAGAAGGTTCCTACGAGCAGTACTTC
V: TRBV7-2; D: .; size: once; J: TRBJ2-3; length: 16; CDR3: CASSLRGRGATDTQYF; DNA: TGTGCCAGCAGCCTGCGGGGCAGGGGCGCCACAGATACGCAGTATTTT
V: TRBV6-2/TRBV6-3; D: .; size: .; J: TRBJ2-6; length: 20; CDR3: CASTPVRGSRGPLGANVLTF; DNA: TGTGCCAGCACCCCAGTGCGGGGAAGCAGGGGTCCCCTCGGGGCCAACGTCCTGACTTTC
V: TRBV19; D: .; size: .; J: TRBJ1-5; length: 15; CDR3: CASRTRVYSNQPQHF; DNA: TGTGCCAGTAGGACACGGGTGTATAGCAATCAGCCCCAGCATTTT
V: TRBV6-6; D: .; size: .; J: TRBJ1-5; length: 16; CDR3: CASSYGQTNSNQPQHF; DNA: TGTGCCAGCAGTTACGGACAGACTAATAGCAATCAGCCCCAGCATTTT
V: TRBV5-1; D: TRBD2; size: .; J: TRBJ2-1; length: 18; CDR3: CASSSLTSGVSSYNEQFF; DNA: TGCGCCAGCAGCTCTTTGACTAGCGGGGTAAGCTCCTACAATGAGCAGTTCTTC
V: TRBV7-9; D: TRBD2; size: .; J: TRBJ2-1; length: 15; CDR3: CASSSTSGGENEQFF; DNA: TGTGCCAGCAGCTCGACTAGCGGGGGGGAGAATGAGCAGTTCTTC
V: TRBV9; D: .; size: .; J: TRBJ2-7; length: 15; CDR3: CASSVAGDVPYEQYF; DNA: TGTGCCAGCAGCGTAGCGGGGGACGTCCCCTACGAGCAGTACTTC
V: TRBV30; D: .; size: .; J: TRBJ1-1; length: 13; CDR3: CAWSPHMNTEAFF; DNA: TGTGCCTGGAGCCCTCACATGAACACTGAAGCTTTCTTT
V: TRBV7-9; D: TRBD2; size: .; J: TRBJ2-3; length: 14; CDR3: CASSYSGSTDTQYF; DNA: TGTGCCAGCAGTTATAGCGGGAGCACAGATACGCAGTATTTT
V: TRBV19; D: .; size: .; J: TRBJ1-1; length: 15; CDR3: CASSATGSLLLRAFF; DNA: TGTGCCAGTAGCGCCACAGGGTCTTTGCTCCTCCGGGCTTTCTTT
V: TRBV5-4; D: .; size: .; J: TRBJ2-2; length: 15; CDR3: CASSLGGESTGELFF; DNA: TGTGCCAGCAGCTTGGGTGGGGAGTCCACCGGGGAGCTGTTTTTT
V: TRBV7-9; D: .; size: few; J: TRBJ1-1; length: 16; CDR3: CASSLSLGGVYTEAFF; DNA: TGTGCCAGCAGCTTAAGTCTTGGGGGTGTGTACACTGAAGCTTTCTTT
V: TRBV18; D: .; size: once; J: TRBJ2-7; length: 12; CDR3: CASSAIRDEQYF; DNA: TGTGCCAGCTCAGCGATTCGCGACGAGCAGTACTTC
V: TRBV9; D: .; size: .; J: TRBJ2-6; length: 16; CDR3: CASSVGGSSGANVLTF; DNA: TGTGCCAGCAGCGTAGGGGGGTCCTCTGGGGCCAACGTCCTGACTTTC
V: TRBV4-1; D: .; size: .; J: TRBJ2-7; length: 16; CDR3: CASSQAVQGRIYEQYF; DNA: TGCGCCAGCAGCCAAGCCGTGCAGGGGAGGATTTACGAGCAGTACTTC
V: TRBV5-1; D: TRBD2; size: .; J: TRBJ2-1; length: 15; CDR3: CASSFVAGGNNEQFF; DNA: TGCGCCAGCAGCTTTGTGGCGGGGGGGAACAATGAGCAGTTCTTC
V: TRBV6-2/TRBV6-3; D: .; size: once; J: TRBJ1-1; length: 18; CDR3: CASSDHRVTVFVNTEAFF; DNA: TGTGCCAGCAGCGACCACAGGGTTACTGTTTTCGTGAACACTGAAGCTTTCTTT
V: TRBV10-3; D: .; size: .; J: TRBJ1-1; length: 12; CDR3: CASGTANTEAFF; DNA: TGTGCCAGTGGGACGGCCAACACTGAAGCTTTCTTT
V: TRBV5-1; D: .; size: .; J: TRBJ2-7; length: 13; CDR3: CASSSDTAYEQYF; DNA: TGCGCCAGCAGCTCAGACACGGCCTACGAGCAGTACTTC
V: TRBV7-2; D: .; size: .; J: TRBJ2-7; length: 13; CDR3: CASGNREPYEQYF; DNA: TGTGCCAGCGGAAACAGGGAGCCCTACGAGCAGTACTTC
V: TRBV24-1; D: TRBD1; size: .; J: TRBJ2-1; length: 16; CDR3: CATSDGRDRGGYEQFF; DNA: TGTGCCACCAGTGATGGCCGGGACAGGGGCGGCTATGAGCAGTTCTTC
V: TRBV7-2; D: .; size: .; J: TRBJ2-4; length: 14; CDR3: CASSLTGQRTIQYF; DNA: TGTGCCAGCAGCCTTACAGGACAGCGGACCATTCAGTACTTC
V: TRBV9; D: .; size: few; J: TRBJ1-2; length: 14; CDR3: CASSVDRSNYGYTF; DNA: TGTGCCAGCAGCGTAGACAGGTCGAACTATGGCTACACCTTC
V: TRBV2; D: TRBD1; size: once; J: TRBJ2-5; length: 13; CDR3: CASPGTGLETQYF; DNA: TGTGCCAGCCCCGGGACAGGGTTAGAGACCCAGTACTTC
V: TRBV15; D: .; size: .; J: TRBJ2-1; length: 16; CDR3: CATSRDGGGPSDEQFF; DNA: TGTGCCACCAGCAGAGATGGGGGCGGCCCTTCCGATGAGCAGTTCTTC
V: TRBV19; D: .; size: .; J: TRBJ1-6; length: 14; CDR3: CASSTPPRNSPLHF; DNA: TGTGCCAGTAGTACCCCACCAAGGAATTCACCCCTCCACTTT
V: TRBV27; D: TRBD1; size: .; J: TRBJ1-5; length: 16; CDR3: CASSLSGTGDNQPQHF; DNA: TGTGCCAGCAGTTTATCCGGGACAGGGGACAATCAGCCCCAGCATTTT
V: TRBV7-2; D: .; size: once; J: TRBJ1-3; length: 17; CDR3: CASSPAPFSGSGNTIYF; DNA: TGTGCCAGCAGCCCAGCCCCGTTCAGCGGCTCTGGAAACACCATATATTTT
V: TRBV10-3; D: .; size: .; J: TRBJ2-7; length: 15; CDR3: CAISEFASRVGEQYF; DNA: TGTGCCATCAGTGAGTTTGCCTCGCGGGTTGGCGAGCAGTACTTC
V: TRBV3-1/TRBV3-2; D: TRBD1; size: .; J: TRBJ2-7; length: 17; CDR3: CASSQYPLGQGNHEQYF; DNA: TGTGCCAGCAGCCAATATCCTCTCGGACAGGGGAACCACGAGCAGTACTTC
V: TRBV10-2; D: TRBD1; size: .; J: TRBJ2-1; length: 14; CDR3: CASAPGQGYNEQFF; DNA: TGCGCCAGCGCACCGGGACAGGGATACAATGAGCAGTTCTTC